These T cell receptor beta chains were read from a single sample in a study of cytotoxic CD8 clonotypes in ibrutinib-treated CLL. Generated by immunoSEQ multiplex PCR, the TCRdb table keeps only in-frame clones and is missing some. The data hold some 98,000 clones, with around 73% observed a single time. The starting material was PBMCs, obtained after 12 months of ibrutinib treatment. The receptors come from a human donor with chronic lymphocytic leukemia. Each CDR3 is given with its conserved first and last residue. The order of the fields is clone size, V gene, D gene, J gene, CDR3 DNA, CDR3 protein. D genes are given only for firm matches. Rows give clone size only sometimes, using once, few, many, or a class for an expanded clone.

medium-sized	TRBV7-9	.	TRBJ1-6	TGTGCCAGCAGCTTAACAAGTAATTCACCCCTCCACTTT	CASSLTSNSPLHF
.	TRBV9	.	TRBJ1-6	TGTGCCAGCAGCACATACCATCTTCTCTCCTATAATTCACCCCTCCACTTT	CASSTYHLLSYNSPLHF
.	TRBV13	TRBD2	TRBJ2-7	TGTGCCAGCAGCTTTACTAGCGGTGCCCTGGGCTCCTACGAGCAGTACTTC	CASSFTSGALGSYEQYF
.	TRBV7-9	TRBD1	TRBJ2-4	TGTGCCAGCAGCCCTCAGGGGGCGGGCAAAAACATTCAGTACTTC	CASSPQGAGKNIQYF
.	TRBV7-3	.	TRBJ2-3	TGTGCCAGCAGCCGGGTACCAATCACAGATACGCAGTATTTT	CASSRVPITDTQYF
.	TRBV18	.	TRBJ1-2	TGTGCCAGCTCACCTGCAGGGTCTAACTATGGCTACACCTTC	CASSPAGSNYGYTF
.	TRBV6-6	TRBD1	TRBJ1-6	TGTGCCAGCAGTTTGGGACAGACCGCTAATTCACCCCTCCACTTT	CASSLGQTANSPLHF
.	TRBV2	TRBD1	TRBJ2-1	TGTGCCAGCAGTCGCGGACAGGGCTTGGATGAGCAGTTCTTC	CASSRGQGLDEQFF
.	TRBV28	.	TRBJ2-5	TGTGCCAGCAGTTTATCTGGGAGTCGGGAGACCCAGTACTTC	CASSLSGSRETQYF
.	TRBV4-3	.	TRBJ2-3	TGCGCCAGCAGCCCGACAGGACCGACAGATACGCAGTATTTT	CASSPTGPTDTQYF
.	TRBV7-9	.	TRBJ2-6	TGTGCCAGCAGCTCTAACAGCGCCGGAGGCTCTGGGGCCAACGTCCTGACTTTC	CASSSNSAGGSGANVLTF
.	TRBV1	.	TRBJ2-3	TGCACCAGCAGTCAAAGGGCTACAACAGATACGCAGTATTTT	CTSSQRATTDTQYF
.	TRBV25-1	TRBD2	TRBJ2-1	TGTGCCAGCAGTGACCAGGGACTAGCGATAAACAATGAGCAGTTCTTC	CASSDQGLAINNEQFF
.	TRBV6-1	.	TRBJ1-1	TGTGCCAGCAGTGGTGACAGCATTGAAGCTTTCTTT	CASSGDSIEAFF
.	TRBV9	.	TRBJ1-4	TGTGCCAGCAGCGTAGGAACAGGGCGAACTAATGAAAAACTGTTTTTT	CASSVGTGRTNEKLFF
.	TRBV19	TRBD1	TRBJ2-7	TGTGCCAGTAAGCCCGACAGGGGGCGCCTCGACGAGCAGTACTTC	CASKPDRGRLDEQYF
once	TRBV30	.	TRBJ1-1	TGTGCCTGGAGCGAAAAAACCGGGGTTCGCACTGAAGCTTTCTTT	CAWSEKTGVRTEAFF
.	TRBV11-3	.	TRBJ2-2	TGTGCCAGCAGCTTCGACACCGGGGAGCTGTTTTTT	CASSFDTGELFF
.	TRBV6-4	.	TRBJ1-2	TGTGCCAGGTGGGGGGCTAACTATGGCTACACCTTC	CARWGANYGYTF
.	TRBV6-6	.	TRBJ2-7	TGTGCCAGCACAAGGGACGCCGCCTACGAGCAGTACTTC	CASTRDAAYEQYF
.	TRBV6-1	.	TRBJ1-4	TGTGCCAGCAGTGGACAGAATGAAAAACTGTTTTTT	CASSGQNEKLFF
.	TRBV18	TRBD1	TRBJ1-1	TGTGCCAGCTCACCAGACAGGGTTGAAGCTTTCTTT	CASSPDRVEAFF
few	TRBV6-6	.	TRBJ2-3	TGTGCAGGGACGGCGGGGGCTCATGATGGGACAGATACGCAGTATTTT	CAGTAGAHDGTDTQYF
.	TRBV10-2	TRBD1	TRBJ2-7	TGCGCCAGCAACCGGGACAGGTTATCCTACGAGCAGTACTTC	CASNRDRLSYEQYF
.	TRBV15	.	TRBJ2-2	TGTGCCACCAGCAGGGGGAAGGGGGGCGCCACCGGGGAGCTGTTTTTT	CATSRGKGGATGELFF
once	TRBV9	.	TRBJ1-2	TGTGCCAGCAGCGTAGGGGAGAACTATGGCTACACCTTC	CASSVGENYGYTF
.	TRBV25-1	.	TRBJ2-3	TGTGCCAGCAGTCGGGCACCCGGGGGCACAGATACGCAGTATTTT	CASSRAPGGTDTQYF
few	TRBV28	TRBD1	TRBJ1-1	TGTGCCAGCAATAGCCTAGGGACAGGGGGCATTTGGAACACTGAAGCTTTCTTT	CASNSLGTGGIWNTEAFF
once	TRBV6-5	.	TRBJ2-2	TGTGCCAGCAGTTACAGGGGGGTCACCGGGGAGCTGTTTTTT	CASSYRGVTGELFF
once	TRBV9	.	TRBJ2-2	TGTGCCAGCAGCGTAGGACCCATGAACACCGGGGAGCTGTTTTTT	CASSVGPMNTGELFF
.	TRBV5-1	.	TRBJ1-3	TGCGCCAGCAGCTTGGCAGGGGCCGACTCTGGAAACACCATATATTTT	CASSLAGADSGNTIYF
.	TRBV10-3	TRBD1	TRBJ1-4	TGTGCCATCAGTGAGTCGGGGACAGGGCTCGAAAAACTGTTTTTT	CAISESGTGLEKLFF
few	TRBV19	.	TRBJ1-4	TGTGCCAGTAGTCGACAGATAAATGAAAAACTGTTTTTT	CASSRQINEKLFF
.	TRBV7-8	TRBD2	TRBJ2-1	TGTGCCAGCAGCTTAGCGCCCCGGGCGGGGGGGCCGTCGAATGAGCAGTTCTTC	CASSLAPRAGGPSNEQFF
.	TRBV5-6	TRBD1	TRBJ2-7	TGTGCCAGCAGGGACAGGGACTACGAGCAGTACTTC	CASRDRDYEQYF
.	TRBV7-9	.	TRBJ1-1	TGTGCCAGCAGCTTAGAGGTGAAGATGAACACTGAAGCTTTCTTT	CASSLEVKMNTEAFF
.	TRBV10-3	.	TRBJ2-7	TGTGCCATCAGCCCGGGCAGGGGCTCCTACGAGCAGTACTTC	CAISPGRGSYEQYF
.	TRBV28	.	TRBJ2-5	TGTGCCAGCAGCCCCCGTCCCCCTAATGCTCAAGAGACCCAGTACTTC	CASSPRPPNAQETQYF
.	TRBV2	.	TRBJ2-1	TGTGCCAGCAGTCCGACTGTTACAGGCTACAATGAGCAGTTCTTC	CASSPTVTGYNEQFF
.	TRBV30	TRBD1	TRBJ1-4	TGTGCCTGGCGGCAGACAGGGGAAGAAAAACTGTTTTTT	CAWRQTGEEKLFF
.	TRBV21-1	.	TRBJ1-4	TGTGCCAGCAGCAAATTAGGGGGGGTGTGTGAAAAACTGTTTTTT	CASSKLGGVCEKLFF
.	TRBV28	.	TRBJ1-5	TGTGCCAGCCGTGTCGCAGGGACCGGTCAGCCCCAGCATTTT	CASRVAGTGQPQHF
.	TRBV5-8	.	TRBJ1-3	TGTGCCAGCAGCATTAATCCTCGGCTCTCTGGAAACACCATATATTTT	CASSINPRLSGNTIYF
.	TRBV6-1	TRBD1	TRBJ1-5	TGTGCCAGCAGTCCTACAGGGGCCAATCAGCCCCAGCATTTT	CASSPTGANQPQHF
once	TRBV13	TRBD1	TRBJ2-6	TGTGCCAGCAGCCTATCCGGGACAGGCAACCTTGGGGCCAACGTCCTGACTTTC	CASSLSGTGNLGANVLTF
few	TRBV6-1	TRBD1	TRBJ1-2	TGTGCCAGCAGCTTACAGGGGACGACGACCCATGGCTACACCTTC	CASSLQGTTTHGYTF
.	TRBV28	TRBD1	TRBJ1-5	TGTGCCAGCAGTTTATTAGGGACAGGCGGTCAGCCCCAGCATTTT	CASSLLGTGGQPQHF
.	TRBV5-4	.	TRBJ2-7	TGTGCCAGCAGCTCGGGACGGTACGAGCAGTACTTC	CASSSGRYEQYF
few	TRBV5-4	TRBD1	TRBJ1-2	TGTGCCAGCAGCTTCCTTGGACAGGGAGAAAACTATGGCTACACCTTC	CASSFLGQGENYGYTF
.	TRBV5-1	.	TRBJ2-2	TGCGCCAGCAGAGTCGGCAGTAACACCGGGGAGCTGTTTTTT	CASRVGSNTGELFF
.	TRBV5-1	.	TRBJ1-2	TGCGCCAGCAGCTTGGTTCCGGGGGCGAACTATGGCTACACCTTC	CASSLVPGANYGYTF
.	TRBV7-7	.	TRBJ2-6	TGTGCCAGCAGCTCCCCCCTAGGACAGCCTAATGGGGCCAACGTCCTGACTTTC	CASSSPLGQPNGANVLTF
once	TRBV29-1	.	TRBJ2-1	TGCAGCGTGGGCGGGGATGAGCAGTTCTTC	CSVGGDEQFF
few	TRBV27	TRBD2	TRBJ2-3	TGTGCCAGCAGTCAAGCGGGGGACACAGATACGCAGTATTTT	CASSQAGDTDTQYF
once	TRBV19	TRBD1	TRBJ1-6	TGTGCCAGTAGGGAGGGGGCGAAAGGGAATTCACCCCTCCACTTT	CASREGAKGNSPLHF
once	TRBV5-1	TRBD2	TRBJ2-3	TGCGCCAGCAGCTCTTTACTAGCGGGGGGAGATACGCAGTATTTT	CASSSLLAGGDTQYF
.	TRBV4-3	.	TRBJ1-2	TGCGCCAGCAGCCAAGATTTGACGGTTACCGGGGGTAACTATGGCTACACCTTC	CASSQDLTVTGGNYGYTF
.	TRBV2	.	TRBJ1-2	TGTGCCAGCAGTGAAGATGGGACGGTCTCTAACTATGGCTACACCTTC	CASSEDGTVSNYGYTF
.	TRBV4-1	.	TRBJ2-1	TGCGCCAGCAGCCAAGATTCGAGTCATAGGGGTGAGCAGTTCTTC	CASSQDSSHRGEQFF